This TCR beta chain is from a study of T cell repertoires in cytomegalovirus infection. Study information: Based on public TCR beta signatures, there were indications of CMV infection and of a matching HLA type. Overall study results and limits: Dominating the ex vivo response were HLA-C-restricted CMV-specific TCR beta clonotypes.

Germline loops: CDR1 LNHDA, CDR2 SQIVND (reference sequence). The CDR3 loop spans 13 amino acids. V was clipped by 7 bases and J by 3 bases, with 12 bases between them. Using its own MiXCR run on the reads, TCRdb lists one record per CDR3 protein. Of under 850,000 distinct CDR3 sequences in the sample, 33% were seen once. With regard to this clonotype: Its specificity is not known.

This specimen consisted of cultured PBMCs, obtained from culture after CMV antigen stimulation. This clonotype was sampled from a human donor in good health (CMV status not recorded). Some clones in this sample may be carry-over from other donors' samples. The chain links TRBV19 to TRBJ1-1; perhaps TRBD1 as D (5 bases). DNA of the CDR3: TGTGCCAGTACCGGAAGGGGATACACTGAAGCTTTCTTT. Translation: CASTGRGYTEAFF.